Below, 5 T cell receptor beta chains from the same sample are listed, as sequenced in a study of cytomegalovirus exposure and HLA in healthy donors. Method: immunoSEQ multiplex PCR; TCRdb's copy keeps in-frame clones and lacks some. The sample includes approximately 280,000 clones, roughly 85% of them seen just once. The sequenced material came from PBMCs. All receptors come from a woman aged 18-35 years in good health and CMV-seronegative.

The chain couples TRBV7-9 to TRBJ1-2; a possible D gene is TRBD1 (5 bases). CDR1 and CDR2 from the germline V gene are SEHNR and FQNEAQ (reference sequence). Deletions cut 1 base from V and 8 bases from J, with 17 bases between. The CDR3 spans 15 residues. The CDR3 region is CASSLEGRASRGYTF. CDR3 in DNA: TGTGCCAGCAGCTTAGAGGGCAGGGCGAGCCGCGGCTACACCTTC.

The chain recombines TRBV5-1 with TRBJ1-2; D perhaps matches TRBD1 (6 bases). V was clipped by 3 bases and J by 4 bases, with 10 bases between them. The CDR3 is made up of 13 amino acids. The germline CDR1 and CDR2 sequences are SGHRS and YFSETQ. The CDR3 sequence is CASSSDSSYGYTF. CDR3 nucleotide sequence: TGCGCCAGCAGCTCGGACAGCTCCTATGGCTACACCTTC.

The chain recombines TRBV9 with TRBJ2-7; the D is unclear. The germline V gene encodes CDR1 SGDLS and CDR2 YYNGEE. V was clipped by 3 bases and J by 2 bases, with 12 bases between them. The CDR3 runs to 14 residues. DNA for the CDR3: TGTGCCAGCAGCGCCGGTCCTATAGCCTACGAGCAGTACTTC. This codes for CASSAGPIAYEQYF.

The chain employs TRBV4-1 and TRBJ2-7, with 8 bases identical to TRBD2. The CDR3 contains 14 residues. Germline CDR1 is MGHRA and CDR2 is YSYEKL. Trimming at V came to 1 base and at J to 1 base, leaving 0 bases not matched to a gene. DNA of the CDR3: TGCGCCAGCAGCCAAGTAGCGGGATCCTACGAGCAGTACTTC. It translates to CASSQVAGSYEQYF.

The V call is TRBV11-3, the J call TRBJ2-7; TRBD1 agrees at 7 bases. The CDR3 spans 13 residues. Looked up from germline, CDR1 is SGHNT and CDR2 is YENEEA. V shed 5 bases, J shed 6 bases, and the junction held 7 bases outside the gene matches. Written as DNA, the CDR3 is TGTGCCAGCAGCCCGCCTGGGACAGTCGAGCAGTACTTC. Its protein is CASSPPGTVEQYF.